Listed here are 4 T cell receptor beta chains from one sample, sequenced in a study of CD8+ T cells in alopecia areata (dated by TCRdb to 2017 to 2018). The time point label of this sample denotes: baseline before oral tofacitinib. Receptors were amplified or captured by the immunoSEQ multiplex PCR assay. For TCR sequencing, RNA was extracted from every sample and reverse transcribed into cDNA to serve as template. TCRdb limited this immuneACCESS table to in-frame rearrangements with V and J called. A share of clones is missing; checked studies link under half to unresolved V genes, and the rest is unexplained. The sample data list some 150,000 clones, and about 70% of these were observed just once. The ten largest clonotypes hold over 9.5% of the sample. The specimen comprised CD8+ T cells sorted from blood, sampled at week 0. The receptor source for this set is a human donor with alopecia areata.

The rearrangement uses TRBV2 and TRBJ2-7; the match to TRBD2 covers 10 bases. The CDR3 length is 13 residues. CDR1 is SNHLY and CDR2 is FYNNEI in the germline V gene. V lost 11 bases, J lost 3 bases, and 7 bases stayed unmatched. The CDR3 sequence is CAGGTSDYYEQYF. As DNA, the CDR3 is TGTGCCGGAGGGACTAGCGATTACTACGAGCAGTACTTC. Full variable domain (outside the CDR3, taken from reference TRBV2 and TRBJ2-7): EPEVTQTPSHQVTQMGQEVILRCVPISNHLYFYWYRQILGQKVEFLVSFYNNEISEKSEIFDDQFSVERPDGSNFTLKIRSTKLEDSAMYFCAGGTSDYYEQYFGPGTRLTVT.

The CDR3 coding sequence is TGTGCCATCAGTGAGTCGTTAAGCGGGGGCAACAATGAGCAGTTCTTC. Its translation: CAISESLSGGNNEQFF. The J gene is TRBJ2-1, the V gene TRBV10-3; TRBD2 matches 8 bases. CDR3 length equals 16 residues. Germline-derived CDR1 and CDR2 are ENHRY and SYGVKD. Trimming removed 0 bases from V and 5 bases from J; junction bases left unmatched: 6.

The genes are TRBV10-3 and TRBJ1-2; 9 bases map to TRBD1. CDR3 length: 15 amino acids. The V gene's germline CDR1 is ENHRY and CDR2 SYGVKD. V was pared by 2 bases and J by 8 bases, with 9 bases of the junction left unmatched. The DNA for the CDR3 is TGTGCCATCAGTGAGGCAACAGGGGGCGGGAAAGGCTACACCTTC. This gives the protein CAISEATGGGKGYTF.

The chain combines TRBV10-3 with TRBJ1-1; no clear D gene. Trimming removed 0 bases at V and 4 bases at J, with 6 bases between. Germline V gives CDR1 ENHRY, CDR2 SYGVKD. This CDR3 is built from 13 residues. CDR3 sequence reads: CAISESGSTEAFF. DNA of the CDR3: TGTGCCATCAGTGAGTCAGGGAGCACTGAAGCTTTCTTT.